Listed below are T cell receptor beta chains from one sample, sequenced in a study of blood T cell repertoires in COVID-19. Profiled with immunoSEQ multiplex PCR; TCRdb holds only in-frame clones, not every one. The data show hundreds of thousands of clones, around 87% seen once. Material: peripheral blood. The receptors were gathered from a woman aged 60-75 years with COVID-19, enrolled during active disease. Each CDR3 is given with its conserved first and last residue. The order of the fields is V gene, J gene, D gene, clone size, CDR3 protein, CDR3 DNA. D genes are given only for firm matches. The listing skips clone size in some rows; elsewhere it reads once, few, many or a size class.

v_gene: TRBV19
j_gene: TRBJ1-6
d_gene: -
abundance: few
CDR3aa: CASSSGWGSSYNSPLHF
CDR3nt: TGTGCCAGTAGTTCGGGATGGGGAAGCTCCTATAATTCACCCCTCCACTTT

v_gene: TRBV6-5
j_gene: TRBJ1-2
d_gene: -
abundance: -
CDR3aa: CASSYVGFYGYTF
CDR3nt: TGTGCCAGCAGTTACGTCGGGTTCTATGGCTACACCTTC

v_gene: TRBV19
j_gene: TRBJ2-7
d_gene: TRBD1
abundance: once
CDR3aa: CASSSDSGQREQYF
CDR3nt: TGTGCCAGTAGTTCCGATTCGGGACAGAGGGAGCAGTACTTC

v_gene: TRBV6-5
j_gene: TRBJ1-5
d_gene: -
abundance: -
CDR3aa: CASSYRQDQPQHF
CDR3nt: TGTGCCAGCAGTTACCGGCAGGATCAGCCCCAGCATTTT

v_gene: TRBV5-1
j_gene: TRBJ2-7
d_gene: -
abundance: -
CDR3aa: CASSLAEAFSYEQYF
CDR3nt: TGCGCCAGCAGCTTGGCCGAGGCCTTTTCCTACGAGCAGTACTTC

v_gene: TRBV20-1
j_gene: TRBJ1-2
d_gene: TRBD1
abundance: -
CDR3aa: CSASNRGRVGYTF
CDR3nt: TGCAGTGCTAGTAACAGGGGGCGGGTTGGCTACACCTTC

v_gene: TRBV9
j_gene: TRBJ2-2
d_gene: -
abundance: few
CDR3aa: CASSARGDKNTGELFF
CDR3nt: TGTGCCAGCAGCGCCCGGGGGGACAAGAACACCGGGGAGCTGTTTTTT

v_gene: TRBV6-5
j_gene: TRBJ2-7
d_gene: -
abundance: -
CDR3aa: CASGSDSRSYEQYF
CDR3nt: TGTGCCAGCGGATCGGACAGCCGCTCCTACGAGCAGTACTTC

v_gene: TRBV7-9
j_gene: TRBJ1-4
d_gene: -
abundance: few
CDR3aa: CASSSDRSTNEKLFF
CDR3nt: TGTGCCAGCAGCTCGGACAGATCAACTAATGAAAAACTGTTTTTT

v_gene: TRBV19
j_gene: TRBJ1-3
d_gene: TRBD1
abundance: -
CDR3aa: CASTPGGAGGNTIYF
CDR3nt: TGTGCCAGTACCCCAGGGGGCGCGGGCGGAAACACCATATATTTT

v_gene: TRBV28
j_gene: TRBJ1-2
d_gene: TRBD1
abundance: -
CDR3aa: CASRATGVLYGYTF
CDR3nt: TGTGCCAGCAGGGCTACAGGGGTCCTCTATGGCTACACCTTC

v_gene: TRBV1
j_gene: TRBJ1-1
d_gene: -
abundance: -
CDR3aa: CTSSQGKRDSKGFF
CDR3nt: TGCACCAGCAGCCAAGGCAAAAGGGACTCCAAGGGTTTCTTT

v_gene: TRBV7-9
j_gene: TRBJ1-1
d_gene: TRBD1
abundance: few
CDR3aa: CASRTGLDTEAFF
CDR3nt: TGTGCCAGCAGGACAGGGTTGGACACTGAAGCTTTCTTT

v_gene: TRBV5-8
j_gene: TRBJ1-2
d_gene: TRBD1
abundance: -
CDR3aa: CASSLGGQVGAATF
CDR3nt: TGTGCCAGCAGCTTAGGCGGACAGGTTGGGGCTGCCACCTTC

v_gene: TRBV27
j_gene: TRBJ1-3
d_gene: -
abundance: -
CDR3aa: CASSKRGGSGNTIYF
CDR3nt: TGTGCCAGCTCCAAGCGGGGAGGCTCTGGAAACACCATATATTTT

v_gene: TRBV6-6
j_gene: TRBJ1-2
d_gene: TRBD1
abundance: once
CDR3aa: CASTRQGYGYTF
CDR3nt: TGTGCTTCGACTCGACAGGGGTATGGCTACACCTTC

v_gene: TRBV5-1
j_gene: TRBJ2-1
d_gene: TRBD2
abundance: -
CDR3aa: CASSPRSSGGANEQFF
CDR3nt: TGCGCCAGCAGCCCCCGTTCTAGCGGGGGGGCAAATGAGCAGTTCTTC

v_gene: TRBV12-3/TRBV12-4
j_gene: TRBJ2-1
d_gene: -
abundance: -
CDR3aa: CASSLETVGEQFF
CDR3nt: TGTGCCAGCAGTTTAGAGACAGTCGGAGAGCAGTTCTTC

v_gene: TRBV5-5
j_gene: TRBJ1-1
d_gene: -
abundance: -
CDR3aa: CASSFQGNTEAFF
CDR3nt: TGTGCCAGCAGCTTTCAGGGTAACACTGAAGCTTTCTTT

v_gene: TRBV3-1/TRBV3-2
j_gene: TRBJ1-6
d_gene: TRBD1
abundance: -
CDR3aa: CASSWGQPNSPLHF
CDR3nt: TGTGCCAGCAGCTGGGGACAGCCTAATTCACCCCTCCACTTT

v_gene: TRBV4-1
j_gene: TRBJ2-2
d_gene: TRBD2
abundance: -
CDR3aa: CASTAPGGRVGELFF
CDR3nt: TGCGCCAGCACCGCTCCGGGGGGGCGCGTCGGGGAGCTGTTTTTT

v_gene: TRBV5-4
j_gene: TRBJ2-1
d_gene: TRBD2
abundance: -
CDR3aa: CASSLDGLAAGEQFF
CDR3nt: TGTGCCAGCAGCTTGGACGGACTAGCGGCAGGTGAGCAGTTCTTC

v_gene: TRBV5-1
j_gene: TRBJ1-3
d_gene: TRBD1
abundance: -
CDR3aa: CASSLVEPRDRILPGNTIYF
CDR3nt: TGCGCCAGCAGCTTGGTGGAGCCCCGGGACAGGATTCTTCCTGGGAACACCATATATTTT

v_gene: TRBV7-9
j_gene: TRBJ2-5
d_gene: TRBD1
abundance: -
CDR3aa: CASSYIIEGQGQTQYF
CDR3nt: TGTGCCAGCAGCTACATTATCGAGGGACAGGGTCAGACCCAGTACTTC

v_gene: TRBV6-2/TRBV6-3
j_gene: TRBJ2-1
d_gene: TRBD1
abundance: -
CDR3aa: CASSPPPGQGYNEQFF
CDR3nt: TGTGCCAGCAGTCCACCACCGGGACAGGGGTACAATGAGCAGTTCTTC

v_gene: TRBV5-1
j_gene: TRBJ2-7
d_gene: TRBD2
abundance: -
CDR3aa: CASSFNSGPYEQYF
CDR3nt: TGCGCCAGCAGCTTCAATAGCGGGCCCTACGAGCAGTACTTC

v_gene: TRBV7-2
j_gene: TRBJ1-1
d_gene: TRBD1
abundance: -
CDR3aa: CASSLVRGQRKTEAFF
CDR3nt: TGTGCCAGCAGCTTAGTGAGGGGGCAGAGAAAAACTGAAGCTTTCTTT

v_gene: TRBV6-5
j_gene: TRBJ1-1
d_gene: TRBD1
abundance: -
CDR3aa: CASLDRATEAFF
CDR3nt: TGTGCCAGCCTTGACAGGGCTACCGAAGCTTTCTTT

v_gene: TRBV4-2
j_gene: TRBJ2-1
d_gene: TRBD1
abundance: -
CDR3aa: CASSQNRDSSSYNEQFF
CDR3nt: TGTGCCAGCAGCCAAAATAGGGACAGTAGCTCCTACAATGAGCAGTTCTTC

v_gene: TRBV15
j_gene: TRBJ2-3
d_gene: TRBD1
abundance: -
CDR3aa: CATSTKTGPTDTQYF
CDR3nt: TGTGCCACCAGCACTAAGACAGGGCCCACAGATACGCAGTATTTT

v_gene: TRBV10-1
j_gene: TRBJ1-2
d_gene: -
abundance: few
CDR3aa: CASSESGRNYGYTF
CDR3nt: TGCGCCAGCAGTGAGTCGGGCAGAAACTATGGCTACACCTTC

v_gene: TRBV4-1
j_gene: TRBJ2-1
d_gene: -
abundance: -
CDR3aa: CASRDYGGGNEQFF
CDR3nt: TGCGCCAGCAGGGATTATGGGGGAGGCAATGAGCAGTTCTTC

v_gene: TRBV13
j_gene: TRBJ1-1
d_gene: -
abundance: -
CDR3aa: CASGPRGLNTEAFF
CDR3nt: TGTGCCAGCGGCCCCAGAGGGTTGAACACTGAAGCTTTCTTT

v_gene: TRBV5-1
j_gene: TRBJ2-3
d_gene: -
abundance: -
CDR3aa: CASTSRALSTDTQYF
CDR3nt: TGCGCCAGCACCTCGCGGGCCCTTAGCACAGATACGCAGTATTTT

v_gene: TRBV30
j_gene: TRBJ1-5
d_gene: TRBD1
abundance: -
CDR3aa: CAMDREYSNQPQHF
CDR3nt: TGTGCTATGGACAGGGAGTATAGCAATCAGCCCCAGCATTTT

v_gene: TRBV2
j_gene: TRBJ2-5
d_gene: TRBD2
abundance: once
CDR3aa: CASSDGGGWRETQYF
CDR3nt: TGTGCCAGCAGTGATGGCGGGGGGTGGAGGGAGACCCAGTACTTC

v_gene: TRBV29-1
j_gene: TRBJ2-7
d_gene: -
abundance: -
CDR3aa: CSVEDRATDYEQYF
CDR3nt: TGCAGCGTTGAAGATCGTGCGACAGACTACGAGCAGTACTTC

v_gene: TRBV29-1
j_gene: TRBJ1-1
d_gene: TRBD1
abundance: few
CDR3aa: CSVLGQGLTEAFF
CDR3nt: TGCAGCGTTCTCGGACAGGGGTTGACTGAAGCTTTCTTT

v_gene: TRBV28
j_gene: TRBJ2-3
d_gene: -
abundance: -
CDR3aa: CASNPARGSDTQYF
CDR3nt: TGTGCCAGCAACCCCGCCCGGGGGTCAGATACGCAGTATTTT

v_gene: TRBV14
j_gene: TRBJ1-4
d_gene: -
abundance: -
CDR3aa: CASSQGGRTQSNEKLFF
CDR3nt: TGTGCCAGCAGCCAAGGTGGCAGGACTCAATCTAATGAAAAACTGTTTTTT

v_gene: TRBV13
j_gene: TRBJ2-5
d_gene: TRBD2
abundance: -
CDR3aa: CASSPRLAGAPQETQYF
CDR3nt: TGTGCCAGCAGCCCCCGCCTAGCGGGGGCTCCCCAGGAGACCCAGTACTTC

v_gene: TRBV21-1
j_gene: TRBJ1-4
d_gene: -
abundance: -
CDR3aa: CASGGDANEKLFF
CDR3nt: TGTGCCAGCGGGGGGGATGCTAATGAAAAACTGTTTTTT

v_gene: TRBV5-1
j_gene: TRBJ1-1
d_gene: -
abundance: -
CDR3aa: CASSWEEGRDTEAFF
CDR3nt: TGCGCCAGCAGCTGGGAGGAGGGTCGAGACACTGAAGCTTTCTTT

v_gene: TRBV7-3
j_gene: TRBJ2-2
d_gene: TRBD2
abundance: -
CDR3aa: CASSSAGLAGHTGELFF
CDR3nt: TGTGCCAGCAGCTCAGCGGGACTAGCGGGACACACCGGGGAGCTGTTTTTT

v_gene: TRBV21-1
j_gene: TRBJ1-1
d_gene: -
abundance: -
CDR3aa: CASSQSRTATNTEAFF
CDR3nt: TGTGCCAGCAGCCAGTCGCGGACAGCCACGAACACTGAAGCTTTCTTT